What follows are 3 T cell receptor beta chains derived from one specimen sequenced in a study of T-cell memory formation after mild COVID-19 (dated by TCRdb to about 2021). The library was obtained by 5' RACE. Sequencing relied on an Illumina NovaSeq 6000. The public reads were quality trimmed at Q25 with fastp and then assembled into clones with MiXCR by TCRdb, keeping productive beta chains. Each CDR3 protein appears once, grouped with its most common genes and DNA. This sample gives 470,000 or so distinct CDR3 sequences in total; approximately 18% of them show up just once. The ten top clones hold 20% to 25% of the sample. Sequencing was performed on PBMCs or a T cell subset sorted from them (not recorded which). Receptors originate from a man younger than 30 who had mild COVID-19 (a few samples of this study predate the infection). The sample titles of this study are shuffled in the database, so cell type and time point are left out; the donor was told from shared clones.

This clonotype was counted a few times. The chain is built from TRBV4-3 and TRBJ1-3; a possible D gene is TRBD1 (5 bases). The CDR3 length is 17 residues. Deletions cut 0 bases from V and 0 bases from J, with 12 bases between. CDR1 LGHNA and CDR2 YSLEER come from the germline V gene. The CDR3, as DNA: TGCGCCAGCAGCCAAGACCGAGGGGTTAGCTCTGGAAACACCATATATTTT. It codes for CASSQDRGVSSGNTIYF.

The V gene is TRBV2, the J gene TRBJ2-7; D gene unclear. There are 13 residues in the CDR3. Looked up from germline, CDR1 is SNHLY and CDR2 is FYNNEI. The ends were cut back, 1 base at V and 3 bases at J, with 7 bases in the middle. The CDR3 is CASSEDSGYEQYV. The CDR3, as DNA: TGTGCCAGCAGTGAAGATTCAGGCTACGAGCAGTACGTC.

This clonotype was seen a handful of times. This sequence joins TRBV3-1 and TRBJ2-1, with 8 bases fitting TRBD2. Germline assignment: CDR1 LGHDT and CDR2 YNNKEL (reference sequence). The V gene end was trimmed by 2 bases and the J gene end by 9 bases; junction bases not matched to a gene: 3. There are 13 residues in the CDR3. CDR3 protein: CASSQQLAVEQFF. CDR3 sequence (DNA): TGTGCCAGCAGCCAACAACTAGCGGTTGAGCAGTTCTTC.